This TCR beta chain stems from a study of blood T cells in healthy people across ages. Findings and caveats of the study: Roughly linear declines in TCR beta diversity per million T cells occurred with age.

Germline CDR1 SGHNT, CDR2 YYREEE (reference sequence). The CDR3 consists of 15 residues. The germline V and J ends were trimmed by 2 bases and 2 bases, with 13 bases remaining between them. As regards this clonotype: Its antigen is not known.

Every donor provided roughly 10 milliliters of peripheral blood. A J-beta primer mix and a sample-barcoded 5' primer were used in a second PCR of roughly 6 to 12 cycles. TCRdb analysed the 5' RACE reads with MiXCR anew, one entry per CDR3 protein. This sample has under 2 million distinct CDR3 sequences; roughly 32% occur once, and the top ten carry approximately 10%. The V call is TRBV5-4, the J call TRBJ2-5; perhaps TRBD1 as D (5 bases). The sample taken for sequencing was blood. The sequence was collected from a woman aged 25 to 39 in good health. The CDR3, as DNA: TGTGCCAGCAGCTTATCGACCAGGGAACAAGAGACCCAGTACTTC. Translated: CASSLSTREQETQYF.